This T cell receptor (beta chain) was identified during a study of early T cells in non-severe SARS-CoV-2 infection. Study-level information: Unsorted whole blood bulk RNA was sequenced, with unpaired chains.

Each single cDNA molecule received a unique molecular identifier. From the 5' RACE reads, TCRdb called clonotypes with MiXCR, one entry per CDR3 protein. The sample records about 80,000 distinct CDR3 sequences, about 12% being singletons. Notes on the study in general: VDJdb matching skewed toward anti-spike CD8 responses, missing private and CD4 specificities.

As for this clonotype: Its antigen is not identified.

Trimming at V came to 3 bases and at J to 2 bases, leaving 7 bases not matched to a gene. Germline V gene sequence: CDR1 SGHAT, CDR2 FQNNGV. The CDR3 consists of 17 residues. This chain connects TRBV11-2 to TRBJ2-3; 11 nucleotides match TRBD2. The receptor comes from an adult who was a healthcare worker with PCR-confirmed SARS-CoV-2 infection or an uninfected control (not recorded which). The sequencing sample was made of whole blood. The CDR3 loop reads CASSLTSGVLYTDTQYF. The CDR3 nucleotides read TGTGCCAGCAGCTTGACTAGCGGGGTCCTTTACACAGATACGCAGTATTTT. Variable domain in full (rest from reference TRBV11-2 and TRBJ2-3): EAGVAQSPRYKIIEKRQSVAFWCNPISGHATLYWYQQILGQGPKLLIQFQNNGVVDDSQLPKDRFSAERLKGVDSTLKIQPAKLEDSAVYLCASSLTSGVLYTDTQYFGPGTRLTVL.